A selection of T cell receptor beta chains follows, all from one sample in a study of T cell changes during pregnancy in multiple sclerosis. TCRdb's table, derived via immunoSEQ multiplex PCR, lists solely in-frame clones and lacks some. The data contain some 74,000 clones, around 94% of them singletons. The sequenced sample was peripheral blood, obtained before pregnancy. The receptors shown here come from a female donor with multiple sclerosis, enrolled in a pregnancy study. CDR3s include the opening cysteine and the closing phenylalanine or tryptophan. Each record gives: V gene, D gene, clone size, J gene, CDR3 protein, CDR3 DNA. A D gene is named only where the DNA matches it firmly. Size tells how often a clone was seen (once, few, many) or the class of an expanded clone, and some rows leave it out.

TRBV29-1,.,.,TRBJ2-5,CSVPREAGEQETQYF,TGCAGCGTTCCCCGTGAGGCAGGGGAACAAGAGACCCAGTACTTC
TRBV6-5,TRBD2,.,TRBJ2-1,CASSPGLAGANEQFF,TGTGCCAGCAGTCCCGGACTAGCGGGAGCTAATGAGCAGTTCTTC
TRBV5-6,TRBD1,.,TRBJ2-1,CAHGTGGYNEQFF,TGTGCCCACGGGACAGGAGGATACAATGAGCAGTTCTTC
TRBV4-3,TRBD1,.,TRBJ1-2,CASSQDRGIFGYTF,TGCGCCAGCAGCCAAGACAGGGGGATCTTTGGCTACACCTTC
TRBV7-6,.,.,TRBJ2-7,CASSLGERPQHSYEQYF,TGTGCCAGCAGCTTAGGGGAGAGGCCACAGCATTCCTACGAGCAGTACTTC
TRBV14,.,.,TRBJ2-1,CASSQVGGYNEQFF,TGTGCCAGCAGCCAAGTCGGAGGTTACAATGAGCAGTTCTTC
TRBV6-1,TRBD2,.,TRBJ2-1,CASSALAGGLYNEQFF,TGTGCCAGCAGTGCACTAGCGGGAGGTCTGTACAATGAGCAGTTCTTC
TRBV11-2,.,.,TRBJ2-7,CASSFIVGAREQYF,TGTGCCAGCAGCTTTATAGTAGGGGCAAGGGAGCAGTACTTC
TRBV4-3,TRBD1,once,TRBJ2-6,CASSQGDSGFSGANVLTF,TGCGCCAGCAGCCAAGGGGACAGTGGATTCTCTGGGGCCAACGTCCTGACTTTC
TRBV7-9,.,few,TRBJ1-1,CASSTLGAGNTEAFF,TGTGCCAGCAGCACCTTGGGGGCAGGGAACACTGAAGCTTTCTTT
TRBV11-3,.,.,TRBJ1-1,CASSLDGGTEAFF,TGTGCCAGCAGCCTTGATGGGGGGACGGAAGCTTTCTTT
TRBV7-2,TRBD1,.,TRBJ2-5,CASSPGTGQETQYF,TGTGCCAGCAGCCCTGGGACAGGCCAAGAGACCCAGTACTTC
TRBV7-2,.,.,TRBJ2-7,CASSLARASHEQYF,TGTGCCAGCAGCTTAGCGAGGGCCTCTCACGAGCAGTACTTC
TRBV7-2,.,once,TRBJ2-7,CASSLDGGDYEQYF,TGTGCCAGCAGCTTAGATGGAGGGGACTACGAGCAGTACTTC
TRBV16,.,.,TRBJ1-5,CASSQEDSYQPQHF,TGTGCCAGCAGCCAAGAGGATAGCTATCAGCCCCAGCATTTT
TRBV15,.,once,TRBJ2-1,CATSAPGYGVDEQFF,TGTGCCACCAGCGCTCCGGGCTACGGGGTGGATGAGCAGTTCTTC
TRBV5-1,TRBD2,.,TRBJ2-7,CASSLASGRSYEQYF,TGCGCCAGCAGCTTGGCTAGCGGAAGGTCCTACGAGCAGTACTTC
TRBV7-2,TRBD1,.,TRBJ1-1,CASSLQGGRTEAFF,TGTGCCAGCAGCTTGCAGGGGGGACGGACTGAAGCTTTCTTT
TRBV5-6,.,.,TRBJ1-5,CASSLSTRAGQPQHF,TGTGCCAGCAGCTTGTCGACCAGGGCTGGTCAGCCCCAGCATTTT
TRBV28,TRBD1,.,TRBJ1-2,CASARGRANYGYTF,TGTGCCAGCGCCAGGGGGCGAGCTAACTATGGCTACACCTTC
TRBV9,TRBD1,.,TRBJ2-2,CASSVGTGVTGELFF,TGTGCCAGCAGCGTGGGGACAGGGGTGACCGGGGAGCTGTTTTTT
TRBV5-6,TRBD2,.,TRBJ2-1,CASSFGSAAGGQFF,TGTGCCAGCAGCTTCGGGAGCGCGGCGGGAGGGCAGTTCTTC
TRBV7-8,TRBD2,.,TRBJ2-1,CASSLAPRGGLAGGGYNEQFF,TGTGCCAGCAGCTTAGCCCCGCGGGGGGGACTAGCGGGAGGGGGCTACAATGAGCAGTTCTTC
TRBV5-6,.,.,TRBJ2-7,CASSAVLGAYEQYF,TGTGCCAGCAGCGCGGTACTCGGTGCCTACGAGCAGTACTTC
TRBV7-6,TRBD2,.,TRBJ2-7,CASSLAPQGGTSYEQYF,TGTGCCAGCAGCTTAGCGCCCCAGGGAGGGACGAGCTACGAGCAGTACTTC
TRBV18,TRBD1,.,TRBJ1-1,CASSPQGAGMNTEAFF,TGTGCCAGCTCACCACAGGGGGCCGGAATGAACACTGAAGCTTTCTTT
TRBV4-3,.,many,TRBJ2-3,CASSQEMGGGATDTQYF,TGCGCCAGCAGCCAAGAGATGGGAGGGGGGGCCACAGATACGCAGTATTTT
TRBV7-6,.,.,TRBJ2-1,CASSLEAATTILNEQFF,TGTGCCAGCAGCTTAGAAGCGGCTACCACGATACTCAATGAGCAGTTCTTC
TRBV13,.,once,TRBJ2-4,CASSNGETKNIQYF,TGTGCCAGCAGCAATGGGGAGACCAAAAACATTCAGTACTTC
TRBV25-1,.,few,TRBJ1-1,CASSAPREANTEAFF,TGTGCCAGCAGTGCCCCCAGGGAGGCGAACACTGAAGCTTTCTTT
TRBV5-3,TRBD2,.,TRBJ2-5,CARSHQLAGIQETQYF,TGTGCCAGAAGCCACCAACTAGCGGGTATCCAAGAGACCCAGTACTTC
TRBV19,.,.,TRBJ1-1,CASLNWGETEAFF,TGTGCCAGTCTAAACTGGGGAGAGACTGAAGCTTTCTTT
TRBV6-1,.,.,TRBJ2-1,CASSEFGRDNEQFF,TGTGCCAGCAGTGAGTTTGGCAGGGACAATGAGCAGTTCTTC
TRBV9,TRBD1,.,TRBJ2-7,CASSVEGWTGDYEQYF,TGTGCCAGCAGCGTAGAAGGGTGGACAGGGGACTACGAGCAGTACTTC
TRBV28,TRBD1,.,TRBJ2-4,CASRGSDRGGNIQYF,TGTGCCAGCAGAGGATCTGACAGGGGGGGGAACATTCAGTACTTC
TRBV29-1,.,.,TRBJ2-5,CSVEDTQVETQYF,TGCAGCGTTGAAGACACACAGGTGGAGACCCAGTACTTC
TRBV4-2,.,once,TRBJ2-7,CASSQEASGSPYEQYF,TGTGCCAGCAGCCAAGAGGCGAGCGGGTCCCCCTACGAGCAGTACTTC